These 15 T cell receptor beta chains were sequenced from one sample in a study of shared clonotypes between healthy human individuals. The repertoire was sequenced with immunoSEQ multiplex PCR; TCRdb's copy has only in-frame clones and lacks some. Counted here are millions of clones, 85% to 95% occurring once; the ten biggest clones make up approximately 0.13%. The sequenced material came from naive CD4+ T cells sorted from blood. Subset here: CD45RA+ positively selected. The receptors were gathered from a man younger than 35 in good health.

V and J are TRBV5-1 and TRBJ2-3, with 7 positions matching TRBD2. V was pared by 1 base and J by 2 bases, with 4 bases of the junction left unmatched. CDR1 is SGHRS and CDR2 is YFSETQ in the germline V gene. CDR3 length: 15 amino acids. CDR3 in amino acids: CASSLRGDYTDTQYF. CDR3 DNA sequence: TGCGCCAGCAGCTTGCGGGGGGACTACACAGATACGCAGTATTTT.

The chain employs TRBV6-1 and TRBJ2-3; 10 positions agree with TRBD2. CDR3 size: 15 residues. V lost 7 bases and J lost 0; bases outside the gene matches: 4. Germline V gene sequence: CDR1 MNHNS, CDR2 SASEGT. The CDR3 DNA is TGTGCCAGCACCCTAGCGGGAGTAAGCACAGATACGCAGTATTTT. This encodes CASTLAGVSTDTQYF.

This chain connects TRBV19 to TRBJ1-2, with D possibly being TRBD1 (6 bases). Germline values: CDR1 LNHDA, CDR2 SQIVND (reference sequence). CDR3 size: 12 residues. Trimming pared 10 bases from V and 8 bases from J, leaving 17 bases between. This CDR3 is CATSPTGRGYTF. CDR3 bases: TGTGCCACCAGCCCAACAGGGCGCGGCTACACCTTC.

About this clone itself: A much larger clone differs from this one at a single base, so this may be a read error. The same CDR3 arises from other DNA sequences in this sample as well. The chain couples TRBV5-6 to TRBJ1-1; D is undetermined. CDR3 size: 13 residues. Germline V lookup: CDR1 SGHDT, CDR2 YYEEEE. The CDR3 loop is CASSLAGNTEAFF. The CDR3 DNA reads TGCGCCAGCAGCTTGGCAGGGAACACTGAAGCTTTCTTT.

This clone has a single count. The CDR3 nucleotides read TGCGCCAGCAGGGGCGAAGGGGGCGAGCAGTACTTC. As protein: CASRGEGGEQYF. The chain links TRBV5-1 to TRBJ2-7, with D perhaps matching TRBD1 (6 bases). V shed 5 bases and J shed 6 bases, with 12 bases lying between them. The CDR3 extends over 12 amino acids. Germline CDR1 and CDR2: SGHRS and YFSETQ.

The chain uses TRBV9 and TRBJ2-5; 9 nucleotides align to TRBD1. CDR3 length: 16 residues. Germline CDR1 and CDR2: SGDLS and YYNGEE. V lost 4 bases, J lost 4 bases, and 11 bases stayed unmatched. The CDR3 loop reads CASSSTTGGTGETQYF. DNA of the CDR3: TGTGCCAGCAGCTCCACTACAGGGGGCACGGGAGAGACCCAGTACTTC.

The chain links TRBV5-4 to TRBJ2-3; 9 bases align to TRBD2. Looked up from germline, CDR1 is SGHNT and CDR2 is YYREEE (reference sequence). The V and J ends lost 5 bases and 6 bases, in that order; junction bases with no gene match: 19. CDR3 size: 18 residues. The CDR3 loop reads CASSSKMLAGNSPDTQYF. Here the CDR3 DNA reads TGTGCCAGCAGTTCTAAAATGCTAGCGGGGAATAGCCCCGATACGCAGTATTTT.

The V gene is TRBV7-2, the J gene TRBJ2-2; TRBD1 aligns across 7 bases. This CDR3 comprises 18 residues. V gave up 5 bases and J gave up 4 bases; unmatched junction bases: 16. Looked up from germline, CDR1 is SGHTA and CDR2 is FQGNSA. The CDR3 spells CASSPNPFRGSGTGELFF. The CDR3, as DNA: TGTGCCAGCAGCCCCAATCCTTTCAGGGGGTCCGGCACCGGGGAGCTGTTTTTT. The full variable domain, with the rest looked up from reference TRBV7-2 and TRBJ2-2, is GAGVSQSPSNKVTEKGKDVELRCDPISGHTALYWYRQSLGQGLEFLIYFQGNSAPDKSGLPSDRFSAERTGGSVSTLTIQRTQQEDSAVYLCASSPNPFRGSGTGELFFGEGSRLTVL.

V usage is TRBV7-2 and J usage is TRBJ2-3; D is unresolved. V lost 1 base to trimming and J lost 3 bases, with 11 bases between them. The CDR3 runs to 15 residues. Germline CDR1 is SGHTA and CDR2 is FQGNSA. The CDR3 coding sequence is TGTGCCAGCAGCTTAGTCCTAGTGGGGACAGATACGCAGTATTTT. Its protein product is CASSLVLVGTDTQYF.

This clone was found many times. At the DNA level, this CDR3 is encoded by other sequences in the same sample as well. This rearrangement joins TRBV10-3 to TRBJ1-1; D unresolved. The CDR3 is made up of 15 amino acids. In germline, CDR1 is ENHRY, CDR2 SYGVKD. V lost 1 base, J lost 1 base, and 10 bases lay in between. CDR3 sequence reads: CAISEFGQANTEAFF. The CDR3 DNA sequence: TGTGCCATCAGTGAGTTTGGGCAGGCGAACACTGAAGCTTTCTTT.

V usage is TRBV18 and J usage is TRBJ1-2, with D hard to call. The CDR3 extends over 15 amino acids. Germline V gene sequence: CDR1 KGHSH, CDR2 LQKENI. Trimming pared 0 bases from V and 4 bases from J, leaving 12 bases between. CDR3 amino acids: CASSPPVGSSYGYTF. CDR3 sequence (DNA): TGTGCCAGCTCACCACCTGTGGGATCCTCCTATGGCTACACCTTC.

The rearrangement joins TRBV9 to TRBJ2-2; D possibly corresponds to TRBD2 (5 bases). The CDR3 loop spans 15 amino acids. Germline values: CDR1 SGDLS, CDR2 YYNGEE. The V end was cut by 1 base, the J end by 0 bases, with 7 bases between. As DNA, the CDR3 is TGTGCCAGCAGCGTACGGGAAACGAACACCGGGGAGCTGTTTTTT. This codes for CASSVRETNTGELFF.

The chain employs TRBV6-1 and TRBJ1-6; D is perhaps TRBD1 (5 bases). The CDR3 is made up of 13 amino acids. Trimming stripped 7 bases from V and 5 bases from J, with 9 bases between. CDR1 and CDR2 from the germline V gene are MNHNS and SASEGT. The CDR3 nucleotides read TGTGCCAGCACGGAGGGGAATAATTCACCCCTCCACTTT. It specifies CASTEGNNSPLHF.

This sequence joins TRBV4-1 and TRBJ2-1; 9 nucleotides agree with TRBD2. The V gene's germline CDR1 is MGHRA and CDR2 YSYEKL. After removal of 5 bases from V and 6 bases from J, the junction contained 8 bases not matched to a gene. CDR3 size: 15 residues. The CDR3 loop is CASSEVGLAPNEQFF. The CDR3 bases are TGCGCCAGCAGCGAAGTAGGACTAGCGCCCAATGAGCAGTTCTTC.

Points on this clone: The sample contains more than one DNA sequence encoding this CDR3. The V and J genes are TRBV5-1 and TRBJ2-3, with TRBD2 matching 9 bases. CDR1 and CDR2 (germline): SGHRS, YFSETQ. CDR3 length: 16 residues. Unmatched junction bases numbered 6, after V lost 4 bases and J lost 0 bases. The CDR3 nucleotides read TGCGCCAGCAGCCTGGGACTAGCTGTGAGCACAGATACGCAGTATTTT. Translated: CASSLGLAVSTDTQYF.